The 19 T cell receptor beta chains given below trace back to one sample, sequenced in a study of control samples from healthy donors and cancer patients. Assay: immunoSEQ multiplex PCR; the TCRdb copy retains only in-frame clones and omits some. The sample shows 180,000 or so clones, 75% to 95% of them seen only once. The sequenced material came from blood. The receptors were gathered from a woman aged 30 to 39 in good health.

The V call is TRBV7-8, the J call TRBJ2-7; TRBD2 matches 9 bases. CDR1 and CDR2 (germline): SGHVS, FQNEAQ. The CDR3 consists of 16 residues. V lost 5 bases to trimming and J lost 0 bases; unmatched junction nucleotides: 8. The CDR3 sequence is CASSPIAGANSYEQYF. In nucleotides, the CDR3 is TGTGCCAGCAGCCCTATAGCGGGAGCCAACTCCTACGAGCAGTACTTC.

The chain couples TRBV12-3 or TRBV12-4 to TRBJ1-6, with D possibly TRBD1 on 6 matching bases. V was clipped by 6 bases and J by 6 bases, with 9 bases between them. This CDR3 comprises 13 residues. CDR3 sequence: CASSRQANSPLHF. CDR3 DNA: TGTGCCAGCAGCCGACAGGCTAATTCACCCCTCCACTTT.

Here the CDR3 DNA reads TGTGCCAGCAGCTCCCGGACAGGGGCGAACACCGGGGAGCTGTTTTTT. Encoded protein: CASSSRTGANTGELFF. The rearrangement links TRBV9 to TRBJ2-2; 9 bases are a match to TRBD1. CDR3 length equals 16 residues. V trimming: 4 bases; J trimming: 0 bases; junction bases outside the gene matches: 4. The germline gives CDR1 SGDLS, CDR2 YYNGEE.

V is TRBV6-2 or TRBV6-3 and J is TRBJ2-2; the D is unclear. The CDR3 has 14 amino acids. Trimming took off 6 bases at V and 1 base at J, with 9 bases between the two ends. The germline CDR1 and CDR2 sequences are MNHEY and SVGEGT. CDR3 in DNA: TGTGCCAGCAGCACCGACCAGAACACCGGGGAGCTGTTTTTT. Translated, it gives CASSTDQNTGELFF.

The chain uses TRBV19 and TRBJ2-2, with D unresolved. V dropped 5 bases and J dropped 0 bases, with 10 bases sitting between them. Germline V CDR1 and CDR2: LNHDA, SQIVND (reference sequence). This CDR3 contains 15 residues. CDR3 loop: CASSFPGPNTGELFF. CDR3 nucleotide sequence: TGTGCCAGTAGTTTCCCGGGCCCGAACACCGGGGAGCTGTTTTTT.

The genes are TRBV19 and TRBJ1-2; possibly TRBD1 for D (5 bases). This CDR3 comprises 15 residues. Trimming removed 2 bases at V and 2 bases at J, with 12 bases between. Per the germline V gene, CDR1 is LNHDA and CDR2 is SQIVND (reference sequence). CDR3 DNA: TGTGCCAGTAGTATACCAGGGTCGACAAACTATGGCTACACCTTC. Its translation: CASSIPGSTNYGYTF.

The rearrangement uses TRBV9 and TRBJ2-1; 8 bases agree with TRBD2. Trimming cost V 3 bases and J 0 bases; bases outside gene matches: 5. This CDR3 spans 16 amino acids. Germline V gene data show CDR1 as SGDLS and CDR2 as YYNGEE. The DNA for the CDR3 is TGTGCCAGCAGCGCCAGCGGGAGAAGCTCCTACAATGAGCAGTTCTTC. This gives the protein CASSASGRSSYNEQFF.

The J gene is TRBJ2-7, the V gene TRBV12-3 or TRBV12-4; D is uncertain. The CDR3 contains 11 residues. The ends were cut back, 6 bases at V and 5 bases at J, with 8 bases in the middle. As DNA, the CDR3 is TGTGCCAGCAGCTCCCGTCACGAGCAGTACTTC. It specifies CASSSRHEQYF.

This clone was seen more than once but under ten times. The chain is built from TRBV2 and TRBJ1-2; D is unclear. The germline V gene encodes CDR1 SNHLY and CDR2 FYNNEI. Trimming shortened V by 5 bases and J by 0 bases, and 7 bases separated the two germline ends. The CDR3 runs 13 residues. The CDR3 coding sequence is TGTGCCAGCAGTTCCTCCCCTAACTATGGCTACACCTTC. Encoded protein: CASSSSPNYGYTF.

The chain has TRBV19 and TRBJ1-5; 11 nucleotides align to TRBD1. Looked up from germline, CDR1 is LNHDA and CDR2 is SQIVND (reference sequence). Unmatched junction bases numbered 2, after V lost 5 bases and J lost 2 bases. The CDR3 runs 15 residues. This CDR3 is CASSGQGAGNQPQHF. CDR3 DNA sequence: TGTGCCAGTAGTGGACAGGGGGCCGGCAATCAGCCCCAGCATTTT.

This chain connects TRBV6-2 or TRBV6-3 to TRBJ2-7; TRBD2 is a possible D gene (6 bases). Between the trimmed V and J ends, which lost 5 bases and 0 bases, there was a span of 14 bases. Germline V gives CDR1 MNHEY, CDR2 SVGEGT. The CDR3 has 15 residues. In DNA form, the CDR3 reads TGTGCCAGCAGTCGAGCCGGGACTTACTCCTACGAGCAGTACTTC. It translates to CASSRAGTYSYEQYF.

This clone appeared a single time. This chain uses TRBV28 with TRBJ2-5; D ambiguous. With 5 bases removed from V and 3 bases from J, the gap between germline ends came to 4 bases. The CDR3 is made up of 11 amino acids. Germline V gives CDR1 MDHEN, CDR2 SYDVKM. The CDR3 loop is CASSHKETQYF. In DNA form, the CDR3 reads TGTGCCAGCAGTCATAAAGAGACCCAGTACTTC.

This chain links TRBV30 with TRBJ1-4; possible D gene TRBD1, 5 bases. CDR1 is GTSNPN and CDR2 is SVGIG in the germline V gene (reference sequence). Trimming left V 0 bases short and J 1 base short, with 9 bases between. The CDR3 totals 15 residues. CDR3 amino acids: CAWSVPGGTNEKLFF. The CDR3 region has the DNA TGTGCCTGGAGTGTCCCGGGGGGAACTAATGAAAAACTGTTTTTT.

This chain joins TRBV2 and TRBJ1-3, with D unresolved. The V gene's germline CDR1 is SNHLY and CDR2 FYNNEI. V lost 3 bases to trimming and J lost 0 bases, with 12 bases between them. The CDR3 extends over 16 amino acids. The CDR3 DNA follows: TGTGCCAGCAGTGATCTAAGGGCAGGCTCTGGAAACACCATATATTTT. Its protein product is CASSDLRAGSGNTIYF.

The CDR3 bases are TGCGCCAGCAGCCGCGGGACCGCTAACTATGGCTACACCTTC. This codes for CASSRGTANYGYTF. The chain links TRBV5-1 to TRBJ1-2; weak D call: TRBD1 (5 bases). The CDR3 spans 14 residues. V gave up 4 bases and J gave up 0 bases, with 10 bases separating them. Germline CDR1 SGHRS, CDR2 YFSETQ.

The chain links TRBV14 to TRBJ1-2, with 9 bases fitting TRBD1. Germline V lookup: CDR1 SGHDN, CDR2 FVKESK. V lost 4 bases, J lost 0 bases, and 3 bases stayed unmatched. This CDR3 is 15 amino acids long. As DNA, the CDR3 is TGTGCCAGCAGCCGGGGGGACAGGGCTAACTATGGCTACACCTTC. It encodes CASSRGDRANYGYTF.

This sequence joins TRBV6-5 and TRBJ2-3; 15 bases are shared with TRBD2. Germline V gene data show CDR1 as MNHEY and CDR2 as SVGAGI. The CDR3 is 15 residues long. Unmatched junction bases numbered 5, after V lost 7 bases and J lost 6 bases. CDR3 bases: TGTGCCAGCAACGGACTAGCGGGAGGGGTGGATACGCAGTATTTT. This sequence encodes CASNGLAGGVDTQYF.

This clone was seen only a few times. The same CDR3 can be traced to other DNA sequences in this sample. J is TRBJ1-1 and V is TRBV7-2; 9 bases agree with TRBD1. CDR1 and CDR2 from the germline V gene are SGHTA and FQGNSA. The CDR3 contains 16 residues. After removal of 4 bases from V and 1 base from J, the junction contained 7 bases not matched to a gene. CDR3: CASSSHVGQGNTEAFF. Here the CDR3 DNA reads TGTGCCAGCAGCTCCCACGTGGGACAGGGGAACACTGAAGCTTTCTTT. The full variable domain, in which reference TRBV7-2 and TRBJ1-1 provide the parts outside the CDR3, is GAGVSQSPSNKVTEKGKDVELRCDPISGHTALYWYRQSLGQGLEFLIYFQGNSAPDKSGLPSDRFSAERTGGSVSTLTIQRTQQEDSAVYLCASSSHVGQGNTEAFFGQGTRLTVV.

The chain couples TRBV2 to TRBJ1-1; D remains unclear. Germline V CDR1 and CDR2: SNHLY, FYNNEI. Trimming took 4 bases from V and 1 from J, leaving 10 bases between them. The CDR3 has 14 amino acids. Here the CDR3 DNA reads TGTGCCAGCAGTGTTTCACGGTCGAACACTGAAGCTTTCTTT. Its translation is CASSVSRSNTEAFF.